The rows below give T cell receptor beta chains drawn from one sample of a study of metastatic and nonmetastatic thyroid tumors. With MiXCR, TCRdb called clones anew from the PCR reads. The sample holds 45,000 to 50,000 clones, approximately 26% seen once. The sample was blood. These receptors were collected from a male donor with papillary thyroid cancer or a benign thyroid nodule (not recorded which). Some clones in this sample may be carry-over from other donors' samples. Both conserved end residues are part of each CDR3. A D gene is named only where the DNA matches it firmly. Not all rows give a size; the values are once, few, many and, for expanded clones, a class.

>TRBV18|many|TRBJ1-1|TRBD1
TGTGCCAGCTCACCCTCGACAGGGGCCGAAGCTTTCTTT
CASSPSTGAEAFF
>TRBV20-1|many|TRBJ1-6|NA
TGCAGTGCTAGAGCCGGGCCGGAGAATTCACCCCTCCACTTT
CSARAGPENSPLHF
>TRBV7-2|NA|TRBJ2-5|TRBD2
TGTGCCAGCAGCCCCCGAGGGCGGGAGGGGAAGAAGACCCAGTACTTC
CASSPRGREGKKTQYF
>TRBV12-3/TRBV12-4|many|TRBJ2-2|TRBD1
TGTGCCAGCAGTCTCCCCCCGGGACAGGGGGCCGGGGAGCTGTTTTTT
CASSLPPGQGAGELFF
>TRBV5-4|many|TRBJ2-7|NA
TGTGCCAGCAGCAAGGATCGGACCTCCTACGAGCAGTACTTC
CASSKDRTSYEQYF
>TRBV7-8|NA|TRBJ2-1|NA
TGTGCCAGCAGCTACATAGGGGACAATGAGCAGTTCTTC
CASSYIGDNEQFF
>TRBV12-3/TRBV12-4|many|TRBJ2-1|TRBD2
TGTGCCAGCAGTTTTAGCGGGAGGGTTGGAAATGAGCAGTTCTTC
CASSFSGRVGNEQFF
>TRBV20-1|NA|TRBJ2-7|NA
TGCAGTGCTAGAGATCGTGGTATGGTGGACGGCTCCTACGAGCAGTACTTC
CSARDRGMVDGSYEQYF
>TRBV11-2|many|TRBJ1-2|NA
TGTGCCAGCAGCCTTGGCGCGAACTATGGCTACACCTTC
CASSLGANYGYTF
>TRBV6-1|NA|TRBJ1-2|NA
TGTGCCAGCAGCCCCTTACAGGCTAACTATGGCTACACCTTC
CASSPLQANYGYTF
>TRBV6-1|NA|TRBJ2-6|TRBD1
TGTGCCAGCAGTAAGGACAGGGAGGCTGGGGCCAACGTCCTGACTTTC
CASSKDREAGANVLTF
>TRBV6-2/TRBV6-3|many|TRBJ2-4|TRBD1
TGTGCCAGCCGTCTCCTCCGGGACAGAAAAAACATTCAGTACTTC
CASRLLRDRKNIQYF
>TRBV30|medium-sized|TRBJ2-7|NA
TGTGCCTGGAAGAACCAGGGGAAGGCCTACGAGCAGTACTTC
CAWKNQGKAYEQYF
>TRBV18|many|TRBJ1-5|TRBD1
TGTGCCAGCTCACCATCCGGGACAGATAACAATCAGCCCCAGCATTTT
CASSPSGTDNNQPQHF
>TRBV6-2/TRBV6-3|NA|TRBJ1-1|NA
TGTGCCAGCAGTTATAAGGTGACGAACACTGAAGCTTTCTTT
CASSYKVTNTEAFF
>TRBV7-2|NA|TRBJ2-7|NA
TGTGCCAGCAGCTTCTACGGGGCAACAATCTACGAGCAGTACTTC
CASSFYGATIYEQYF
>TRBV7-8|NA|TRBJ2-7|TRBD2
TGTGCCAGCAGCTTCAGCGGGAGCGAGCAGTACTTC
CASSFSGSEQYF
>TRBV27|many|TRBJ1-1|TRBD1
TGTGCCAGCAGTGGACAGGGAAGAAGCACTGAAGCTTTCTTT
CASSGQGRSTEAFF
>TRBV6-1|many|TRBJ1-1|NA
TGTGCCAGCAGTGAAGGGGCTAGGGGATCAACTGAAGCTTTCTTT
CASSEGARGSTEAFF
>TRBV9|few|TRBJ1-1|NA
TGTGCCAGCAGCGTAGGTGGGGCTCGCGGAAACACTGAAGCTTTCTTT
CASSVGGARGNTEAFF
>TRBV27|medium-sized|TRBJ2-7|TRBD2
TGTGCCAGCAGTTTAAGCGGGAGGGTCTACGAGCAGTACTTC
CASSLSGRVYEQYF
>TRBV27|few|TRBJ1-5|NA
TGTGCCAGCAGCCCGACAGGTCATAGCAATCAGCCCCAGCATTTT
CASSPTGHSNQPQHF
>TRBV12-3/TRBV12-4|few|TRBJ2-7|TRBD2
TGTGCCAGCAGTTTCAACTTAGCGGGAGTGGGGGAGCAGTACTTC
CASSFNLAGVGEQYF
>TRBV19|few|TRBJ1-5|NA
TGTGCCATTATTTACGGTCAGCCCCAGCATTTT
CAIIYGQPQHF
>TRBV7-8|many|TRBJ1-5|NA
TGTGCCAGCAGCGAACGGACGGGAGGCCTAAATCAGCCCCAGCATTTT
CASSERTGGLNQPQHF
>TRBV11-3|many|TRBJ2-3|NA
TGTGCCAGCAGCTTAAGTAGGGCGGCAGATACGCAGTATTTT
CASSLSRAADTQYF
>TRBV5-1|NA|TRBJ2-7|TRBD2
TGCGCCAGCAGCTTGGTTAGCGGGGGCACTGAGCAGTACTTC
CASSLVSGGTEQYF
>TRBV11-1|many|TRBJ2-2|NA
TGTGCCAGCAGCCCCCCCAGTGTCGCGAACACCGGGGAGCTGTTTTTT
CASSPPSVANTGELFF
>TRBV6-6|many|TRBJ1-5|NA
TGTGCCAGCAGTTACACCACTTACATGACCCGGGTCAATAATCAGCCCCAGCATTTT
CASSYTTYMTRVNNQPQHF
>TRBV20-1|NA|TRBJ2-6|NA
TGCAGTGCTAGAGCGGGGGAGGTGCCGGTAACTGGGGCCAACGTCCTGACTTTC
CSARAGEVPVTGANVLTF
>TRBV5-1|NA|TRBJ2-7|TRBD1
TGCGCCAGCAGCACCGGGACAGTCTACGAGCAGTACTTC
CASSTGTVYEQYF
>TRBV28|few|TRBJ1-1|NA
TGTGTCGGCGGAATGTCAGGGCGAGATGACACTGAAGCTTTCTTT
CVGGMSGRDDTEAFF
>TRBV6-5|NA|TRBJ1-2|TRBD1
TGTGCCAGCAGTTCTGGACAGGCTCGAGGCTACACCTTC
CASSSGQARGYTF
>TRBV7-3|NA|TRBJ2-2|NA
TGTGCCAGCAGCTCGACTGGGGTGAACACCGGGGAGCTGTTTTTT
CASSSTGVNTGELFF
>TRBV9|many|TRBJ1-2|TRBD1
TGTGCCAGCAGCGTAACCACGGATATTCAGGGGGCGGCCTTC
CASSVTTDIQGAAF
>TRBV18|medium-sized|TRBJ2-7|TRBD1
TGTGCCAGCTCACCCCAGGGGGCGGTTAGCTCCTACGAGCAGTACTTC
CASSPQGAVSSYEQYF
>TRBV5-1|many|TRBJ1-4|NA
TGCGCCAGCAGCTTGGCAGCTATTAATGAAAAACTGTTTTTT
CASSLAAINEKLFF
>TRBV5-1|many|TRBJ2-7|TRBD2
TGCGCCAGCAGCTTGGTAGGGACTAACGCCTACGAGCAGTACTTC
CASSLVGTNAYEQYF
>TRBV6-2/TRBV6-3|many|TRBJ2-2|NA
TGTGCCAGCACAGGCACCACCGGGGAGCTGTTTTTT
CASTGTTGELFF
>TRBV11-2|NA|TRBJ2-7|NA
TGTGCCAGCAGCTTAGGCCCTTTTGAGCAGTACTTC
CASSLGPFEQYF
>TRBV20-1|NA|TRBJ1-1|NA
TGCAGTGCTAGGAGGATGAACACTGAAGCTTTCTTT
CSARRMNTEAFF
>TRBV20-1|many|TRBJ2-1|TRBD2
TGCAGTGCTAGACGGACTAGCTTGTACAATGAGCAGTTCTTC
CSARRTSLYNEQFF
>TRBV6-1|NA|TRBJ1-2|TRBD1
TGTGCCAGCAGTGAAGCGCGGGGCCAGGGGGCGATCCTCTATGGCTACACCTTC
CASSEARGQGAILYGYTF
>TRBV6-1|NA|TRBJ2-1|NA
TGTGCCAGCAGGGCGGGTACCTACAATGAGCAGTTCTTC
CASRAGTYNEQFF
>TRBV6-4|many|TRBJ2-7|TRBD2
TGTGCCAGCAGACGCGTTCGACTAGCGGCTGTCTACGAGCAGTACTTC
CASRRVRLAAVYEQYF
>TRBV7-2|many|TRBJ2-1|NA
TGTGCCAGCAGCTTAGGTGGGTGGAGCGGAATATACAATGAGCAGTTCTTC
CASSLGGWSGIYNEQFF
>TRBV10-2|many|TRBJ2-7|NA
TGCGCCAGCAGGGCCGGTAGAACCTACGAGCAGTACTTC
CASRAGRTYEQYF
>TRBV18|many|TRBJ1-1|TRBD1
TGTGCCAGCTGTCAGGGGGCTTTGACTGAAGCTTTCTTT
CASCQGALTEAFF
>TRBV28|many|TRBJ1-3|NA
TGTGCCAGCAGGACCGGGCCCGGAAACACCATATATTTT
CASRTGPGNTIYF
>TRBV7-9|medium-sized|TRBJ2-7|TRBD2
TGTGCCAGCAGCTTAGCAGTTCGACTAGCGGGAGGGAACTACGAGCAGTACTTC
CASSLAVRLAGGNYEQYF
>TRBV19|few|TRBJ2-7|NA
TGTGCCAGTAGCCAAACGCTCGGATGGGCCTACGAGCAGTACTTC
CASSQTLGWAYEQYF
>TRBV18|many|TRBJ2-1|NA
TGTGCCAGCTCCGAGGGACTCTACAATGAGCAGTTCTTC
CASSEGLYNEQFF
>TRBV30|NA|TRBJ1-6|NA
TGTGCCTGGAGTGTTGGGGGGAGCTCCTATAATTCACCCCTCCACTTT
CAWSVGGSSYNSPLHF
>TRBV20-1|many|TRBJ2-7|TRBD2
TGCAGTGCCCTCGGATCGGGACTAGCAAGAATACGCGAGCAGTACTTC
CSALGSGLARIREQYF
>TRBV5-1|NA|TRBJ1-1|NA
TGCGCCAGCAGCTTGGATGGAAAGGAAGCTTTCTTT
CASSLDGKEAFF